Sequencing of this T cell receptor beta chain was carried out in a study of blood T cell repertoires in COVID-19. Turning to the study itself: Material from acute and convalescent COVID-19 was sourced from the United States, Italy and Spain.

Sequenced by immunoSEQ multiplex PCR; TCRdb stores in-frame clones only, minus some. The profile shows roughly 150,000 clones, about 83% of them singletons. This clone was picked up one time. The specimen was peripheral blood. This sequence was found in a man in his fifties or sixties with acute or convalescent COVID-19.

As DNA, the CDR3 is TGCGCCAGCAGTACTGACAAAGAGACCCAGTACTTC. This codes for CASSTDKETQYF. V usage is TRBV5-1 and J usage is TRBJ2-5; unclear D gene. The CDR3 length is 12 residues. V lost 5 bases and J lost 3, with 8 bases in between. The germline gives CDR1 SGHRS, CDR2 YFSETQ.